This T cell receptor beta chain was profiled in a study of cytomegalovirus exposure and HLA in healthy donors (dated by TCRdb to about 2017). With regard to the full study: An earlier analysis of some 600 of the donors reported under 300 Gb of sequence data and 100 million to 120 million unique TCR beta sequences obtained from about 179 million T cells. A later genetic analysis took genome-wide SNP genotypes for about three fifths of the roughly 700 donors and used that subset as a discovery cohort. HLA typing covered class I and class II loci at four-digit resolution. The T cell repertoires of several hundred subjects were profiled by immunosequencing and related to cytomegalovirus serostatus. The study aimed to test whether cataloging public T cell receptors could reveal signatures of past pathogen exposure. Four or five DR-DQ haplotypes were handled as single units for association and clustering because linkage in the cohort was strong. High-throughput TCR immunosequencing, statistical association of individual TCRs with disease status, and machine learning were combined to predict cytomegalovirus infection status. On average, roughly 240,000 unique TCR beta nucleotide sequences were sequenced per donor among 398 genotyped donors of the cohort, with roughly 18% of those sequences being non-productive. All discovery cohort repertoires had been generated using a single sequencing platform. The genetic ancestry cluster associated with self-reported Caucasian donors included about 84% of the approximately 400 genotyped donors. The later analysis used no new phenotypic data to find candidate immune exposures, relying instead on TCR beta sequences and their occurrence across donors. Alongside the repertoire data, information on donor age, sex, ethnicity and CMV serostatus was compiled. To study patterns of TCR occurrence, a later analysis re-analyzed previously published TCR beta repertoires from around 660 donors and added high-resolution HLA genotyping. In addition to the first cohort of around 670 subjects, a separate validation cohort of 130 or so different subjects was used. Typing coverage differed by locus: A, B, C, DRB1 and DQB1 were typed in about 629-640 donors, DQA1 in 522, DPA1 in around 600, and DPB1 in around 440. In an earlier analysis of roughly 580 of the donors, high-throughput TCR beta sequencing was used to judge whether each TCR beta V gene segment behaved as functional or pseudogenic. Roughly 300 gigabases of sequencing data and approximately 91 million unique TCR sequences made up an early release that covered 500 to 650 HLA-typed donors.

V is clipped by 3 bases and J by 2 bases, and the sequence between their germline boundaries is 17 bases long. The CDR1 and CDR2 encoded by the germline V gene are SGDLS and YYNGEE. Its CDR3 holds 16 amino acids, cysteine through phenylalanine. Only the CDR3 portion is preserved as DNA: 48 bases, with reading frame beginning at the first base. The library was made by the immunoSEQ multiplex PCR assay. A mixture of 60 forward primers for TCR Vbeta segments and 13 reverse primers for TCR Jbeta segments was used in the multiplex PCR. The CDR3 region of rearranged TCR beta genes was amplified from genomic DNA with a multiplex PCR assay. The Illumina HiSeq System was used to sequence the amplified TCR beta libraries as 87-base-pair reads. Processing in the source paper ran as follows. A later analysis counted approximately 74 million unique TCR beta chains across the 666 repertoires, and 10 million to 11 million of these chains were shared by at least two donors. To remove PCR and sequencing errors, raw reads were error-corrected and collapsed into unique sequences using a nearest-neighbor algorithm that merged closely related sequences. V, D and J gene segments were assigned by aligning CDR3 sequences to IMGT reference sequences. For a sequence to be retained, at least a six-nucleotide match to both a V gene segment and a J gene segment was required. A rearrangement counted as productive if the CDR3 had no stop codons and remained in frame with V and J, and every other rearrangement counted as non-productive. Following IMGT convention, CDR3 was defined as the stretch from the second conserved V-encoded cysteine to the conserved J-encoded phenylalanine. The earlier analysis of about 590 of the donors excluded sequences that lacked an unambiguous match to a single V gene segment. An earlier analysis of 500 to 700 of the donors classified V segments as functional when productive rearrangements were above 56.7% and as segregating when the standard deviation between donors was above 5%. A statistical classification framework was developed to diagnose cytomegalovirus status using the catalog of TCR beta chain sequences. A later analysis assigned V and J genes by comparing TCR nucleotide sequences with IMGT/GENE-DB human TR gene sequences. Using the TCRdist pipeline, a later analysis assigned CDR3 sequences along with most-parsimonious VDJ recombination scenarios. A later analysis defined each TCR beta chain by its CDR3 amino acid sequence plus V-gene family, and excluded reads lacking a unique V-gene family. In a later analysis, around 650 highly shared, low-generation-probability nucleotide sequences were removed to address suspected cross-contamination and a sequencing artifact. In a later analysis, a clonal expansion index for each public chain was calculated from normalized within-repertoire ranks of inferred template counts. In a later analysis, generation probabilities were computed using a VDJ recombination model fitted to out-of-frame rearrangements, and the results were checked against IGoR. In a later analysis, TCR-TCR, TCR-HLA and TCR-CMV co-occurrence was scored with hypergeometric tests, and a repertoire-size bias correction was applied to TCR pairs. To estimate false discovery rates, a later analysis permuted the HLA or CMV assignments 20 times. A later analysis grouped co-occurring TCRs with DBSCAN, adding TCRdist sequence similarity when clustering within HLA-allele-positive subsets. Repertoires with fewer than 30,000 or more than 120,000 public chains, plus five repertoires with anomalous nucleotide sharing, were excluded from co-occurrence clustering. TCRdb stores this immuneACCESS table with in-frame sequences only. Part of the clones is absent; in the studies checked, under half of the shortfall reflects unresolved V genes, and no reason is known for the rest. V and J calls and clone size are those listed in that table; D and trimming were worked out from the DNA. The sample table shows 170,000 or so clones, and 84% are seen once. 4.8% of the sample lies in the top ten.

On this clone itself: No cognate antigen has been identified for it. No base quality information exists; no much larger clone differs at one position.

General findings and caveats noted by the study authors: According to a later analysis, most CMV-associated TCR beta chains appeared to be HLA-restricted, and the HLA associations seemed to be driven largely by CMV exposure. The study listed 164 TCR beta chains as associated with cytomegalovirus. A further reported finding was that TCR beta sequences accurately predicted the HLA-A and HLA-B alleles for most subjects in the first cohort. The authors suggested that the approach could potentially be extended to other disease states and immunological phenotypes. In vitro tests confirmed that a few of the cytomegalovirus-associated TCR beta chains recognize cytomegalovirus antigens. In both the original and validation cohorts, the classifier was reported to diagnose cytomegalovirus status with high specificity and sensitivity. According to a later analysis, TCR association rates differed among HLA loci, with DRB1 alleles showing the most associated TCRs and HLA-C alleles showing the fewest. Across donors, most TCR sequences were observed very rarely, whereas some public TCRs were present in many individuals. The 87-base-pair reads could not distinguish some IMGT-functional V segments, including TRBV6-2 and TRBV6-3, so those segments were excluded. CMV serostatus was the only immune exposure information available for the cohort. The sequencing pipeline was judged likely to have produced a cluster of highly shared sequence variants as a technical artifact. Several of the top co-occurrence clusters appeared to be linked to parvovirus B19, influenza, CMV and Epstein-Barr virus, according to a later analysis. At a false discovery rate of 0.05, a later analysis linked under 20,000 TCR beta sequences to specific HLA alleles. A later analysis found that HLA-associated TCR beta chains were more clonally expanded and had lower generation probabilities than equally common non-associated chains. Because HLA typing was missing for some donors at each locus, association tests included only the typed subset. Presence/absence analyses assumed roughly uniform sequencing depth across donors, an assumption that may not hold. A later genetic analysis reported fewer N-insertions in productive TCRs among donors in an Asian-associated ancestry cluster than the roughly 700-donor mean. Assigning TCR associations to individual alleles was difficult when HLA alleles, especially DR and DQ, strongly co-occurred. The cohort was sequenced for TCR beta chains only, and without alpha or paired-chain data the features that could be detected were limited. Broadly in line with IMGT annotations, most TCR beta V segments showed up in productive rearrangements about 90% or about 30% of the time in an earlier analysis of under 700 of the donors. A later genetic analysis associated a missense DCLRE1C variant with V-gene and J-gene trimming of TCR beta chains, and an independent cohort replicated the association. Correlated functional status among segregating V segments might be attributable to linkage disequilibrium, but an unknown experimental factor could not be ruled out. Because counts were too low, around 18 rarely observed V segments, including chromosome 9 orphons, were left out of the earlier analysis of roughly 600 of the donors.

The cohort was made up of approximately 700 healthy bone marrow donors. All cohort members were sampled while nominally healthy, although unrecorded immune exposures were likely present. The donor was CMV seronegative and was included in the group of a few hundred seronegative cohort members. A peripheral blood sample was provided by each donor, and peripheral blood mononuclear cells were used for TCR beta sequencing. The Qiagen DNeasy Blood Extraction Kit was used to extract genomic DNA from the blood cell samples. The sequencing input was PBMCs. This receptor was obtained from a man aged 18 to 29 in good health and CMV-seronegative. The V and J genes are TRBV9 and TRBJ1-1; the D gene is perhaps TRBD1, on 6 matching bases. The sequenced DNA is TGTGCCAGCAGCGAACACACAGGGCTGTTAAACACTGAAGCTTTCTTT. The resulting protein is CASSEHTGLLNTEAFF.